The 13 T cell receptor beta chains below were found in one sample sequenced in a study of blood T cell repertoires in COVID-19. Assay used: immunoSEQ multiplex PCR; TCRdb lists only in-frame clones, some missing. Of fewer than 200,000 clones listed, about 88% are singletons. The sample consisted of PBMCs or T cells enriched from blood (not recorded which). The receptors stem from a woman aged 18-30 years who had recovered from COVID-19.

This chain joins TRBV7-9 and TRBJ1-1, with no clear D. The CDR3 sequence is 10 residues long. The germline V gene encodes CDR1 SEHNR and CDR2 FQNEAQ (reference sequence). Trimming removed 8 bases at V and 8 bases at J, with 9 bases between. Here the CDR3 reads CASGRGEAFF. The CDR3 DNA reads TGTGCCAGCGGGAGAGGGGAAGCTTTCTTT.

CDR3 nucleotide sequence: TGTGCCAGCAGCCGTAGTGGTGGAGTCAATGAGCAGTTCTTC. It yields the protein CASSRSGGVNEQFF. The chain couples TRBV9 to TRBJ2-1; D call uncertain. With 4 bases removed from V and 6 bases from J, the gap between germline ends came to 14 bases. The CDR3 has 14 amino acids. Germline V gives CDR1 SGDLS, CDR2 YYNGEE.

V and J are TRBV6-6 and TRBJ2-6, with unresolved D. In germline, CDR1 is MNHNY, CDR2 SVGAGI (reference sequence). This CDR3 has 19 residues. V was clipped by 5 bases and J by 0 bases, with 20 bases between them. The CDR3 spells CASSQKWPKKPSGANVLTF. CDR3 nucleotides: TGTGCCAGCAGTCAGAAGTGGCCCAAAAAACCCTCTGGGGCCAACGTCCTGACTTTC.

This clone was counted a few times. This chain connects TRBV27 to TRBJ2-7; D gene unclear. Trimming took 5 bases from V and 6 from J, leaving 17 bases between them. The CDR3 is 14 residues long. The germline CDR1 and CDR2 sequences are MNHEY and SMNVEV (reference sequence). The CDR3 is CASSVNSGPGEQYF. The CDR3 bases are TGTGCCAGCAGTGTTAATTCGGGTCCTGGCGAGCAGTACTTC.

The gene calls are TRBV7-9 and TRBJ1-2; 9 positions match TRBD1. Trimming at V came to 5 bases and at J to 5 bases, leaving 6 bases not matched to a gene. Per germline, CDR1 SEHNR and CDR2 FQNEAQ (reference sequence). This CDR3 is built from 14 residues. The CDR3 region is CASSRTGGGYGYTF. The CDR3 DNA reads as TGTGCCAGCAGCCGAACAGGGGGCGGTTATGGCTACACCTTC.

This clone was detected only a few times. The rearrangement uses TRBV7-2 and TRBJ1-5; a weak D match, TRBD1 (6 bases). This CDR3 has 14 amino acids. Germline V gene lookup returns CDR1 SGHTA and CDR2 FQGNSA. Between the trimmed V and J ends, which lost 5 bases and 4 bases, there was a span of 12 bases. CDR3 amino acids: CASSVGQLNQPQHF. CDR3 nucleotide sequence: TGTGCCAGCAGCGTCGGACAGTTAAATCAGCCCCAGCATTTT. Full variable domain (missing parts from reference TRBV7-2 and TRBJ1-5): GAGVSQSPSNKVTEKGKDVELRCDPISGHTALYWYRQSLGQGLEFLIYFQGNSAPDKSGLPSDRFSAERTGGSVSTLTIQRTQQEDSAVYLCASSVGQLNQPQHFGDGTRLSIL.

V gene TRBV19 combines with J gene TRBJ1-2, with D possibly being TRBD1 (5 bases). Trimming stripped 6 bases from V and 2 bases from J, with 19 bases between. CDR1 is LNHDA and CDR2 is SQIVND in the germline V gene (reference sequence). The CDR3 runs to 16 residues. The CDR3 spells CASSLEGRKLNYGYTF. The CDR3 region has the DNA TGTGCCAGTAGCTTGGAGGGACGGAAGTTAAACTATGGCTACACCTTC.

The chain couples TRBV12-5 to TRBJ2-1; 14 nucleotides agree with TRBD2. The germline gives CDR1 LGHNT, CDR2 FRNRAP. V lost 5 bases and J lost 4; bases outside the gene matches: 16. The CDR3 covers 20 residues. The CDR3 loop is CASGAGRETSGRAAYNEQFF. The CDR3 region has the DNA TGTGCTAGTGGTGCAGGCCGGGAGACTAGCGGGAGGGCCGCTTACAATGAGCAGTTCTTC.

The chain uses TRBV6-5 and TRBJ1-2; TRBD1 agrees at 7 bases. The CDR3 is 13 residues long. Germline loops: CDR1 MNHEY, CDR2 SVGAGI. V dropped 5 bases and J dropped 5; count of bases not matched to a gene: 5. The CDR3 region has the DNA TGTGCCAGCAGTAGGGGACAGCTATATGGCTACACCTTC. Amino acids: CASSRGQLYGYTF.

The chain employs TRBV7-2 and TRBJ2-7; 7 positions match TRBD2. Losses at the gene ends were 1 base for V and 7 bases for J; bases not matched to a gene: 7. Germline lookup yields CDR1 SGHTA and CDR2 FQGNSA. The CDR3 length is 14 residues. In DNA form, the CDR3 reads TGTGCCAGCAGCTTAGTCGGGACTAAGGGTGAGCAGTACTTC. This translates into CASSLVGTKGEQYF.

This chain joins TRBV28 and TRBJ1-4, with a weak D call TRBD1 (5 bases). Germline V gene data show CDR1 as MDHEN and CDR2 as SYDVKM. This CDR3 comprises 17 residues. The V and J ends lost 1 base and 0 bases respectively, with 12 bases between them. CDR3 protein: CASSLLLGGATNEKLFF. As DNA, the CDR3 is TGTGCCAGCAGTTTATTATTGGGGGGGGCAACTAATGAAAAACTGTTTTTT.

V and J are TRBV20-1 and TRBJ2-7; 7 bases map to TRBD1. There are 11 residues in the CDR3. The ends lost 6 bases at V and 6 bases at J; junction bases unmatched: 5. Germline V lookup: CDR1 DFQATT, CDR2 SNEGSKA (reference sequence). The CDR3 sequence: CSADRQGEQYF. The CDR3 coding sequence is TGCAGTGCAGACCGACAGGGCGAGCAGTACTTC.

The table lists this clone with a few counts. The V and J genes are TRBV27 and TRBJ1-1; possibly TRBD1 for D (6 bases). The V gene's germline CDR1 is MNHEY and CDR2 SMNVEV (reference sequence). CDR3 length: 14 amino acids. V shed 11 bases and J shed 2 bases, with 18 bases lying between them. The CDR3 region has the DNA TGTGCCTCGTCCAGGGGCAGCTTAAACACTGAAGCTTTCTTT. It translates to CASSRGSLNTEAFF.